This T cell receptor (beta chain) was observed in a study of T cell changes during pregnancy in multiple sclerosis (dated by TCRdb to the late 2010s). A note on the overall study: In women with multiple sclerosis, the researchers looked at how the T cell repertoire shifted as pregnancy progressed.

A note on this clone: Its antigen has not been determined. No clone much larger than this one lies a single base away; base qualities are absent.

V sheds 0 bases and J sheds 4 bases, leaving 10 bases between their ends. The CDR3 runs 14 residues from the cysteine to the phenylalanine. Kept here is only the CDR3 DNA, which spans 42 bases and is read in frame from base 1. From a lookup of the germline V gene (reference sequence), CDR1 and CDR2 are SGHNT and YYREEE. Libraries were built with the immunoSEQ multiplex PCR assay. In its TCRdb copy, this immuneACCESS table keeps in-frame sequences only and misses some clones. Where compared with another copy, unresolved V genes explain less than half of these, and the others have no known cause. The sample records approximately 74,000 clones, 70% to 90% of which are singletons. Together, the top ten hold around 3% of the sample.

The sequence joins TRBV5-4 to TRBJ1-2; the D segment cannot be called with confidence. The origin of this receptor is a female donor with multiple sclerosis, enrolled in a pregnancy study. This specimen was peripheral blood, taken before pregnancy. This receptor has the CDR3 CASSLDQAGYGYTF. The sequence in DNA is TGTGCCAGCAGCTTGGACCAGGCCGGCTATGGCTACACCTTC.